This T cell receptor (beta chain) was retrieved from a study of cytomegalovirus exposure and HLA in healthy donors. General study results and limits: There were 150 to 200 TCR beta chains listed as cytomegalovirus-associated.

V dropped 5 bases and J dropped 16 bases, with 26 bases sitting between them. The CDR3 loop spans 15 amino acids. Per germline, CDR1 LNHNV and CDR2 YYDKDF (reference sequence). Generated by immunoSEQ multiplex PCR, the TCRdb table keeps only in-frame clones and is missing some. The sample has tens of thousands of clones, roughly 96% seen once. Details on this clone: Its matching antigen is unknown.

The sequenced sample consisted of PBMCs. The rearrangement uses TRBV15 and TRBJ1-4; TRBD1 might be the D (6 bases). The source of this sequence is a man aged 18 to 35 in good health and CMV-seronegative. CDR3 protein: CATSSIDRLPESRFF. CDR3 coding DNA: TGTGCCACCAGCTCTATCGACAGGCTCCCTGAAAGTCGGTTTTTT.